The following is a T cell receptor beta chain sequence with its context. The target antigen is unknown. Clones were read by immunoSEQ multiplex PCR, and TCRdb kept only the in-frame ones, dropping some. The table shows about 33,000 clones, with 85% to 90% occurring only once. Germline V gives CDR1 GTSNPN, CDR2 SVGIG (reference sequence). The CDR3 covers 14 residues. Trimming removed 3 bases from V and 6 bases from J; junction bases left unmatched: 10. This record belongs to a study of T cells in localized non-small cell lung cancer. Study results and caveats: One tumor region alone was sequenced, and heterogeneity therefore remains possible.

This rearrangement joins TRBV30 to TRBJ2-7; 8 bases map to TRBD1. This receptor was identified in a man aged 40 to 69 with stage I lung adenocarcinoma. The sample here was peripheral blood, taken before any cancer treatment. In DNA form, the CDR3 reads TGTGCCTGGAGCGCTGACAGGGGTAATCCCGAGCAGTACTTC. Encoded protein: CAWSADRGNPEQYF.